This T cell receptor beta chain originates from a study of prognosis after radiotherapy for stage I lung cancer. Study background: The patients, all with stage I non-small cell lung cancer, were enrolled between 2018 and January 2019. In a few patients, distant metastases developed after radiotherapy (median roughly seven months), whereas around 16 patients showed no significant progression. Points from the study as a whole: Reportedly, TRBV and TRBJ gene usage differed by presence of metastases in patients.

This clonotype has at least ten counts. Its antigen is undetermined. The CDR3 covers 13 residues. The germline CDR1 and CDR2 sequences are SQVTM and ANQGSEA. Trimming cost V 3 bases and J 3 bases; bases outside gene matches: 4. CDR3 of TCR beta was amplified from genomic DNA via a two-round multiplex PCR. Each TRBV and TRBJ gene had its own primer in the first PCR round. Each CDR3 protein gets one entry after TCRdb re-called the multiplex PCR reads with MiXCR. In the table there are roughly 26,000 distinct CDR3 sequences, 30% of which are singletons. The material sequenced was PBMCs, taken before or after stereotactic body radiation therapy (not recorded which). This TCR was sampled from a donor aged 50 or older with non-small cell lung cancer. The gene calls are TRBV29-1 and TRBJ2-5; TRBD1 matches at 7 bases. Here the CDR3 reads CSVDGDRKETQYF. Written as DNA, the CDR3 is TGCAGCGTTGATGGGGACAGAAAAGAGACCCAGTACTTC. The full variable domain, with the rest looked up from reference TRBV29-1 and TRBJ2-5, is SAVISQKPSRDICQRGTSLTIQCQVDSQVTMMFWYRQQPGQSLTLIATANQGSEATYESGFVIDKFPISRPNLTFSTLTVSNMSPEDSSIYLCSVDGDRKETQYFGPGTRLLVL.